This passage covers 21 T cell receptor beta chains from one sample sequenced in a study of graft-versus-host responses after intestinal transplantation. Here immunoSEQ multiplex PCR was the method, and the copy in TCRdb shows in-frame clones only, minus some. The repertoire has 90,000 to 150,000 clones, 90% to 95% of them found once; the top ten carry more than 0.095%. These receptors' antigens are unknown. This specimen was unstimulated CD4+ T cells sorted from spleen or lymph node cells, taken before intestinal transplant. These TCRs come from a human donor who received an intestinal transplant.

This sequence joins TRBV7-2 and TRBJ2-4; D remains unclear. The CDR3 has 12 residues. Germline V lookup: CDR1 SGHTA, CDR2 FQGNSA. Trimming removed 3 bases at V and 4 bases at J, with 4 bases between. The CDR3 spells CASSFNKNIQYF. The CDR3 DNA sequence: TGTGCCAGCAGCTTTAATAAAAACATTCAGTACTTC.

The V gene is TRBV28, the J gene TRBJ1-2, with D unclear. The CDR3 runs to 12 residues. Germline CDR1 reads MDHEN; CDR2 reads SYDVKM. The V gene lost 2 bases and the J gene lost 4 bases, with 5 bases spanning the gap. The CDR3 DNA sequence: TGTGCCAGCAGTTTAATGAGCTATGGCTACACCTTC. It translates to CASSLMSYGYTF.

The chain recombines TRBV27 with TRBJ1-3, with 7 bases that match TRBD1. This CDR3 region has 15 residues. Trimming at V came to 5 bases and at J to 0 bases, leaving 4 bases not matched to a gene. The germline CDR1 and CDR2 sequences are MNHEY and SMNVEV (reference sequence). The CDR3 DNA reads TGTGCCAGCAGTCGACAGGGACGCTCTGGAAACACCATATATTTT. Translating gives CASSRQGRSGNTIYF.

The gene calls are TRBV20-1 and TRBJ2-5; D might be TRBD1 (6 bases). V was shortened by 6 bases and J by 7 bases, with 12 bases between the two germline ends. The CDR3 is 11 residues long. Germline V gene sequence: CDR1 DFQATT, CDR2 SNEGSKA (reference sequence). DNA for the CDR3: TGCAGTGCAGGGGGTTCAGGGACCCAGTACTTC. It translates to CSAGGSGTQYF.

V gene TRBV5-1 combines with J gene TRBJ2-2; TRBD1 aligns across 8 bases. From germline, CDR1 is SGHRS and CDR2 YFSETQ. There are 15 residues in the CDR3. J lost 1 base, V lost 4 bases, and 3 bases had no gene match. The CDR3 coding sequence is TGCGCCAGCAGCACCGGGACAGGGAACACCGGGGAGCTGTTTTTT. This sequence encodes CASSTGTGNTGELFF.

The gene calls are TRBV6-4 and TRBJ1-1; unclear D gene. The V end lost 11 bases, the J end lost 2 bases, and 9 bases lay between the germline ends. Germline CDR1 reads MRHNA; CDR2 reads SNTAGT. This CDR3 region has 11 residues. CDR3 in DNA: TGTGCCGGGCGGGATAACACTGAAGCTTTCTTT. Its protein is CAGRDNTEAFF.

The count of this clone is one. In nucleotides, the CDR3 is TGTGCCAGCTCAAGGCGAGCGGTAAACACCGGGGAGCTGTTTTTT. It translates to CASSRRAVNTGELFF. V and J are TRBV18 and TRBJ2-2, with a possible D match to TRBD2 (5 bases). CDR3 length: 15 residues. Germline CDR1 and CDR2: KGHSH and LQKENI. V lost 5 bases, J lost 2 bases, and 12 bases lay in between.

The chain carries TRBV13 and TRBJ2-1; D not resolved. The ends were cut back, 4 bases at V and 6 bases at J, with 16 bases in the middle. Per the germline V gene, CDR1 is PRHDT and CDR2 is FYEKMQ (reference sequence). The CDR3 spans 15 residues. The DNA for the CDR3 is TGTGCCAGCAGCTCGTCCTTCCCCCTCTCCAATGAGCAGTTCTTC. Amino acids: CASSSSFPLSNEQFF.

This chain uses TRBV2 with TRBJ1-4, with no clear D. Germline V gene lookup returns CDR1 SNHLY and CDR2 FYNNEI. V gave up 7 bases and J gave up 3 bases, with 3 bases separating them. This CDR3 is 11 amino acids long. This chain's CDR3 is CASTSNEKLFF. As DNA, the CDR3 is TGTGCCAGCACTTCTAATGAAAAACTGTTTTTT. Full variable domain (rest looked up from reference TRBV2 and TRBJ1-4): EPEVTQTPSHQVTQMGQEVILRCVPISNHLYFYWYRQILGQKVEFLVSFYNNEISEKSEIFDDQFSVERPDGSNFTLKIRSTKLEDSAMYFCASTSNEKLFFGSGTQLSVL.

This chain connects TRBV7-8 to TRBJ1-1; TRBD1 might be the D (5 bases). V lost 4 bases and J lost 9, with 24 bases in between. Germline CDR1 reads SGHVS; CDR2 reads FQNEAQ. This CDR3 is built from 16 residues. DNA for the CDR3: TGTGCCAGCAGCTCGCCCATGGGGCGAGGAGCAACCAAAGCTTTCTTT. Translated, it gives CASSSPMGRGATKAFF. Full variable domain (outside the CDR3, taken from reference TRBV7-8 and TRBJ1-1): GAGVSQSPRYKVAKRGQDVALRCDPISGHVSLFWYQQALGQGPEFLTYFQNEAQLDKSGLPSDRFFAERPEGSVSTLKIQRTQQEDSAVYLCASSSPMGRGATKAFFGQGTRLTVV.

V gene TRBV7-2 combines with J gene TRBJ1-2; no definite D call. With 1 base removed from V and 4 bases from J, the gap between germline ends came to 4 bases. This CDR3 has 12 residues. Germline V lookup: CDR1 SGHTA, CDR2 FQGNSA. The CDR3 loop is CASSLVSYGYTF. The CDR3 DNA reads TGTGCCAGCAGCTTAGTTAGCTATGGCTACACCTTC.

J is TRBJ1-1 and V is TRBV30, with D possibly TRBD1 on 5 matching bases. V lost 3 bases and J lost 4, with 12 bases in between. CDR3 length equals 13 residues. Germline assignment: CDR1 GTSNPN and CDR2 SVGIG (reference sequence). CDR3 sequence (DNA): TGTGCCTGGAGCCGGGACCGGGCCACTGAAGCTTTCTTT. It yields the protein CAWSRDRATEAFF.

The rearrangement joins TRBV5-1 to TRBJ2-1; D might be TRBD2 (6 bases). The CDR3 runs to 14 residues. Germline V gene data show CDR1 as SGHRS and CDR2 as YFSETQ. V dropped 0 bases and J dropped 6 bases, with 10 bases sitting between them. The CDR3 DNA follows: TGCGCCAGCAGCTTGGTTAGCGGCCCCAATGAGCAGTTCTTC. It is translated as CASSLVSGPNEQFF.

The CDR3 loop is CASSFRDRQFSGANVLTF. Written as DNA, the CDR3 is TGTGCCAGCAGCTTTAGGGACAGGCAATTCTCTGGGGCCAACGTCCTGACTTTC. V usage is TRBV11-2 and J usage is TRBJ2-6; 8 bases are shared with TRBD1. Germline-derived CDR1 and CDR2 are SGHAT and FQNNGV. J lost 0 bases, V lost 3 bases, and 7 bases had no gene match. The CDR3 runs to 18 residues.

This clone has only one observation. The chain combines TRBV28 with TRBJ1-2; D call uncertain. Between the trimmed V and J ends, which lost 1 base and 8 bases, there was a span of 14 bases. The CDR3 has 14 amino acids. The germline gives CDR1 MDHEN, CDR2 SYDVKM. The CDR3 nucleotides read TGTGCCAGCAGTTTATACCCGACTTTTGAGGGCTACACCTTC. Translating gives CASSLYPTFEGYTF.

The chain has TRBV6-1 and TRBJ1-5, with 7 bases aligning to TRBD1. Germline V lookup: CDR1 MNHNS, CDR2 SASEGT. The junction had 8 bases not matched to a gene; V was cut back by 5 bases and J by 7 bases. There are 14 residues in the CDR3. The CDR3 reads CASSRRQGGQPQHF. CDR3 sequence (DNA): TGTGCCAGCAGTCGGAGACAGGGAGGACAGCCCCAGCATTTT.

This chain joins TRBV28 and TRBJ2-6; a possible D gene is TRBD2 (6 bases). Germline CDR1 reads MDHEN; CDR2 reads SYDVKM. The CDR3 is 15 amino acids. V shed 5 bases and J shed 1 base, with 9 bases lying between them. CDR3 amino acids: CASSGGWSGANVLTF. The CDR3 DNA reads TGTGCCAGCAGTGGGGGGTGGTCTGGGGCCAACGTCCTGACTTTC.

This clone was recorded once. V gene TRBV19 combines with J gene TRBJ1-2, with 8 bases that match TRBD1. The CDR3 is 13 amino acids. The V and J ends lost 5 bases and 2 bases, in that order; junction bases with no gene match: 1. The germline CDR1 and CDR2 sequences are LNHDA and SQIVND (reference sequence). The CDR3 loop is CASSRQGNYGYTF. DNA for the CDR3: TGTGCCAGTAGTCGACAGGGGAACTATGGCTACACCTTC.

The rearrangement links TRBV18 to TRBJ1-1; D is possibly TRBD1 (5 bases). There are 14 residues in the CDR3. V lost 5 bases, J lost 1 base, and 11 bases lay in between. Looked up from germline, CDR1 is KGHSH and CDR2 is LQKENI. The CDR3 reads CASSVRDGNTEAFF. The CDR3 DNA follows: TGTGCCAGCTCAGTCCGGGACGGGAACACTGAAGCTTTCTTT.

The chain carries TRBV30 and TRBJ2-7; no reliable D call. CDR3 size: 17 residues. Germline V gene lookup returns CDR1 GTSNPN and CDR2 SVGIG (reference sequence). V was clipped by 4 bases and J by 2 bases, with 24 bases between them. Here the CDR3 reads CAWNLLSDSRPPYEQYF. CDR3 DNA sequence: TGTGCCTGGAATCTCCTTAGTGACTCACGCCCTCCCTACGAGCAGTACTTC.

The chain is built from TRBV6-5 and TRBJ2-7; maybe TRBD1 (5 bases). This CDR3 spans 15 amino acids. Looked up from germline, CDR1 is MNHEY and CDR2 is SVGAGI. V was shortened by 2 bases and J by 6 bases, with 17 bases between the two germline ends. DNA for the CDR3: TGTGCCAGCAGTTACGGGGCCGGAGTCCCCGCCGAGCAGTACTTC. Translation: CASSYGAGVPAEQYF.